Below, 26 T cell receptor beta chains from the same sample are listed, as sequenced in a study of blood T cell repertoires in COVID-19. Generated by immunoSEQ multiplex PCR, the TCRdb table keeps only in-frame clones and is missing some. The repertoire has 150,000 to 200,000 clones, about 81% of them found once; the top ten carry 11%. The sequenced sample consisted of peripheral blood. The source of these receptors is a human donor in a cohort sampled during active COVID-19.

This clone was counted a single time. This chain links TRBV29-1 with TRBJ2-3; D might be TRBD2 (5 bases). CDR1 SQVTM and CDR2 ANQGSEA come from the germline V gene. CDR3 size: 12 residues. Trimming removed 3 bases at V and 3 bases at J, with 7 bases between. CDR3 amino acids: CSVDTGTDTQYF. As DNA, the CDR3 is TGCAGCGTTGATACGGGGACAGATACGCAGTATTTT.

J is TRBJ2-7 and V is TRBV5-5, with D tentatively TRBD1 (6 bases). This CDR3 region has 15 residues. CDR1 and CDR2 from the germline V gene are SGHKS and YYEKEE (reference sequence). Trimming removed 2 bases at V and 5 bases at J, with 17 bases between. The DNA of the CDR3 is TGTGCCAGCAGCTTAGTTGCAGGGGCGATTCACGAGCAGTACTTC. Translating it yields CASSLVAGAIHEQYF.

This clone was counted a single time. The CDR3 protein is CASSLDRGNSYEQYF. CDR3 bases: TGTGCCAGCAGCTTGGACAGGGGGAACTCCTACGAGCAGTACTTC. The chain couples TRBV7-9 to TRBJ2-7, with 10 bases fitting TRBD1. The CDR3 consists of 15 residues. Germline CDR1 and CDR2: SEHNR and FQNEAQ (reference sequence). Germline trimming cut 3 bases from V and 0 bases from J; bases unmatched to any gene: 2.

The V gene is TRBV27, the J gene TRBJ2-1, with a possible D match to TRBD1 (5 bases). V dropped 6 bases and J dropped 0 bases, with 15 bases sitting between them. The CDR3 is 16 residues long. Germline V gene sequence: CDR1 MNHEY, CDR2 SMNVEV (reference sequence). CDR3 coding DNA: TGTGCCAGCAGCAGGGATCTTTTAAGCTCCTACAATGAGCAGTTCTTC. Amino acid sequence: CASSRDLLSSYNEQFF.

The chain employs TRBV7-6 and TRBJ2-2, with TRBD2 matching 7 bases. This CDR3 comprises 16 residues. Germline-derived CDR1 and CDR2 are SGHVS and FNYEAQ. With V trimmed by 1 base and J by 5 bases, 7 bases remained unmatched. The CDR3 DNA reads TGTGCCAGCAGCTTAGAAGGTTGGGAGGGGACCGGGGAGCTGTTTTTT. It is translated as CASSLEGWEGTGELFF.

The CDR3 DNA is TGTGCCAGCAGCGACAGGGGGCGGTTCACAGATACGCAGTATTTT. Its protein is CASSDRGRFTDTQYF. The chain has TRBV14 and TRBJ2-3, with 10 bases that match TRBD1. The V gene's germline CDR1 is SGHDN and CDR2 FVKESK. Trimming removed 5 bases from V and 2 bases from J; junction bases left unmatched: 4. CDR3 length: 15 residues.

V gene TRBV30 combines with J gene TRBJ2-5, with 8 bases fitting TRBD2. CDR1 GTSNPN and CDR2 SVGIG come from the germline V gene (reference sequence). V gave up 0 bases and J gave up 5 bases; unmatched junction bases: 8. The CDR3 runs to 15 residues. The CDR3 DNA reads as TGTGCCTGGAGTGTCGTAGCGGGAATTTGGGAGACCCAGTACTTC. Residues: CAWSVVAGIWETQYF.

The chain is built from TRBV10-1 and TRBJ2-1, with D perhaps matching TRBD1 (6 bases). V lost 5 bases and J lost 0, with 8 bases in between. This CDR3 is 14 amino acids long. Germline CDR1 WNHNN, CDR2 SYGVQD (reference sequence). CDR3 bases: TGCGCCAGCAGTCAGGGGATCTCCTACAATGAGCAGTTCTTC. Translation: CASSQGISYNEQFF.

The chain recombines TRBV6-2 or TRBV6-3 with TRBJ1-1; D uncertain. Germline assignment: CDR1 MNHEY and CDR2 SVGEGT. This CDR3 region has 13 residues. V shed 5 bases and J shed 5 bases, with 12 bases lying between them. The CDR3 spells CASSNRGKTEAFF. For the CDR3, the DNA is TGTGCCAGCAGTAATCGGGGAAAAACTGAAGCTTTCTTT.

CDR3 nucleotide sequence: TGTGCCAGTCAGCCTTTCCAGGGGAATTCACCCCTCCACTTT. The encoded protein is CASQPFQGNSPLHF. The chain carries TRBV19 and TRBJ1-6; TRBD1 might be the D (6 bases). This CDR3 comprises 14 residues. V was shortened by 8 bases and J by 7 bases, with 15 bases between the two germline ends. Germline assignment: CDR1 LNHDA and CDR2 SQIVND (reference sequence).

The rearrangement joins TRBV29-1 to TRBJ1-2; D is possibly TRBD1 (6 bases). Germline CDR1 and CDR2: SQVTM and ANQGSEA. The V end was cut by 1 base, the J end by 6 bases, with 9 bases between. The CDR3 totals 12 residues. The DNA of the CDR3 is TGCAGCGTTGAAGTAGGGGGAAATGGCTACACCTTC. Translation: CSVEVGGNGYTF.

The chain joins TRBV14 to TRBJ1-2; D not certain. The CDR3 covers 18 residues. Trimming took off 4 bases at V and 2 bases at J, with 23 bases between the two ends. The germline gives CDR1 SGHDN, CDR2 FVKESK. CDR3 sequence (DNA): TGTGCCAGCAGCCTTTACGTGGGGTTTGACGGAGGGAACTATGGCTACACCTTC. Amino acid sequence: CASSLYVGFDGGNYGYTF.

The chain has TRBV30 and TRBJ1-3; D gene uncertain. The CDR3 consists of 14 residues. Germline V gene data show CDR1 as GTSNPN and CDR2 as SVGIG (reference sequence). V was pared by 0 bases and J by 0 bases, with 6 bases between. The CDR3 region is CAWSVTVSGNTIYF. The CDR3 coding sequence is TGTGCCTGGAGTGTAACGGTCTCTGGAAACACCATATATTTT. Full variable domain (outside the CDR3, taken from reference TRBV30 and TRBJ1-3): SQTIHQWPATLVQPVGSPLSLECTVEGTSNPNLYWYRQAAGRGLQLLFYSVGIGQISSEVPQNLSASRPQDRQFILSSKKLLLSDSGFYLCAWSVTVSGNTIYFGEGSWLTVV.

The rearrangement links TRBV5-1 to TRBJ2-3; 7 nucleotides agree with TRBD2. With V trimmed by 7 bases and J by 5 bases, 7 bases remained unmatched. Germline CDR1 SGHRS, CDR2 YFSETQ. The CDR3 covers 13 residues. The CDR3 DNA is TGCGCCAGCTTTTCGGGGGGAGGAGATACGCAGTATTTT. Translating it yields CASFSGGGDTQYF.

J is TRBJ2-7 and V is TRBV4-1, with 11 positions matching TRBD2. The CDR3 has 16 residues. Germline V CDR1 and CDR2: MGHRA, YSYEKL. Trimming removed 1 base from V and 4 bases from J; junction bases left unmatched: 6. The CDR3 coding sequence is TGCGCCAGCAGCCAAGCACCCGGGACTAGCGGATACGAGCAGTACTTC. It codes for CASSQAPGTSGYEQYF.

The chain links TRBV6-2 or TRBV6-3 to TRBJ1-4; possibly TRBD1 for D (6 bases). The CDR3 spans 12 residues. Germline V lookup: CDR1 MNHEY, CDR2 SVGEGT. Trimming cost V 6 bases and J 11 bases, with 13 bases left between them. The CDR3 here is CASSANREKLFF. CDR3 DNA: TGTGCCAGCAGCGCTAACAGGGAGAAACTGTTTTTT.

This chain connects TRBV7-2 to TRBJ2-7, with 7 bases fitting TRBD2. The CDR3 has 14 amino acids. CDR1 SGHTA and CDR2 FQGNSA come from the germline V gene. J was trimmed by 2 bases and V by 4 bases; bases with no gene match: 5. The CDR3 DNA reads as TGTGCCAGCAGCTCCAGCGGGATTACCTACGAGCAGTACTTC. Amino acid sequence: CASSSSGITYEQYF.

This chain uses TRBV10-2 with TRBJ1-1, with a possible D match to TRBD1 (6 bases). Per germline, CDR1 WSHSY and CDR2 SAAADI. The CDR3 loop spans 14 amino acids. The V gene lost 6 bases and the J gene lost 1 base, with 12 bases spanning the gap. The chain's CDR3 is CASRPDRTNTEAFF. The CDR3, as DNA: TGCGCCAGCAGACCGGACAGAACGAACACTGAAGCTTTCTTT.

The V and J genes are TRBV7-2 and TRBJ2-3, with a tentative D call TRBD2 (6 bases). Germline CDR1 and CDR2: SGHTA and FQGNSA. This CDR3 region has 17 residues. The V and J ends lost 1 base and 6 bases respectively, with 20 bases between them. CDR3 sequence: CASSLEAEIAAVDTQYF. The DNA for the CDR3 is TGTGCCAGCAGCTTAGAAGCCGAGATAGCGGCCGTGGATACGCAGTATTTT. The complete variable domain, with remaining parts taken from reference TRBV7-2 and TRBJ2-3, reads GAGVSQSPSNKVTEKGKDVELRCDPISGHTALYWYRQSLGQGLEFLIYFQGNSAPDKSGLPSDRFSAERTGGSVSTLTIQRTQQEDSAVYLCASSLEAEIAAVDTQYFGPGTRLTVL.

The gene calls are TRBV7-3 and TRBJ1-2, with 12 bases aligning to TRBD1. The trim removed 5 bases at V and 6 bases at J, leaving 16 bases unmatched. This CDR3 comprises 18 residues. CDR1 is SGHTA and CDR2 is FQGTGA in the germline V gene. CDR3 bases: TGTGCCAGCAGCCTCCTACCGGGACAGGGGGCCCATTCGGATGGCTACACCTTC. Protein sequence: CASSLLPGQGAHSDGYTF.

CDR3 in amino acids: CASSPIVPGELFF. CDR3 bases: TGCGCCAGCAGCCCGATAGTACCCGGGGAGCTGTTTTTT. The V call is TRBV4-3, the J call TRBJ2-2, with D unclear. Germline V CDR1 and CDR2: LGHNA, YSLEER. V lost 4 bases and J lost 6, with 9 bases in between. The CDR3 sequence is 13 residues long.

V usage is TRBV7-8 and J usage is TRBJ2-2; TRBD2 matches 10 bases. The length of the CDR3 is 17 residues. Germline CDR1 SGHVS, CDR2 FQNEAQ. J was trimmed by 4 bases and V by 2 bases; bases with no gene match: 7. The CDR3 nucleotides are TGTGCCAGCAGCTTACTGGCTAGCGGGAGCTCCACCGGGGAGCTGTTTTTT. Protein product: CASSLLASGSSTGELFF.

This clone was counted once. V gene TRBV28 combines with J gene TRBJ2-7, with 7 nucleotides matching TRBD1. V lost 1 base to trimming and J lost 4 bases; unmatched junction nucleotides: 10. The length of the CDR3 is 16 residues. From germline, CDR1 is MDHEN and CDR2 SYDVKM. CDR3 protein: CASSLYSPGQVYEQYF. The CDR3, as DNA: TGTGCCAGCAGTTTATATAGCCCCGGACAGGTTTACGAGCAGTACTTC.

There are a few counts of this clone. This chain uses TRBV2 with TRBJ2-7; D is perhaps TRBD1 (6 bases). The CDR3 extends over 13 amino acids. Germline assignment: CDR1 SNHLY and CDR2 FYNNEI. Trimming stripped 6 bases from V and 7 bases from J, with 16 bases between. The CDR3 reads CASRAPGVGEQYF. The CDR3 bases are TGTGCCAGCAGGGCTCCAGGGGTGGGGGAGCAGTACTTC.

The chain uses TRBV15 and TRBJ1-2; D gene ambiguous. With 0 bases removed from V and 3 bases from J, the gap between germline ends came to 8 bases. Germline-derived CDR1 and CDR2 are LNHNV and YYDKDF (reference sequence). CDR3 length: 14 residues. CDR3 bases: TGTGCCACCAGCAGAGATTATACGGACTATGGCTACACCTTC. Protein: CATSRDYTDYGYTF.

The V gene is TRBV7-2, the J gene TRBJ2-7; the match to TRBD1 covers 11 bases. Germline V gene sequence: CDR1 SGHTA, CDR2 FQGNSA. The junction had 10 bases not matched to a gene; V was cut back by 5 bases and J by 4 bases. The CDR3 contains 16 residues. The CDR3 loop reads CASSPRRTGGRYEQYF. The CDR3 DNA is TGTGCCAGCAGCCCACGCAGGACAGGGGGCCGGTACGAGCAGTACTTC. The full variable domain, with the rest looked up from reference TRBV7-2 and TRBJ2-7, is GAGVSQSPSNKVTEKGKDVELRCDPISGHTALYWYRQSLGQGLEFLIYFQGNSAPDKSGLPSDRFSAERTGGSVSTLTIQRTQQEDSAVYLCASSPRRTGGRYEQYFGPGTRLTVT.